The next 12 T cell receptor beta chains were all read from a single sample in a study of blood T cell repertoires in COVID-19. The data were produced by immunoSEQ multiplex PCR, yet TCRdb's version contains in-frame clones alone and is incomplete. Of some 180,000 clones listed, roughly 85% are singletons. Material for sequencing was peripheral blood. These receptors were taken from a woman aged 55-69 years with acute or convalescent COVID-19.

The rearrangement uses TRBV5-6 and TRBJ1-6; a weak D match, TRBD1 (6 bases). V was pared by 0 bases and J by 7 bases, with 14 bases between. CDR1 and CDR2 from the germline V gene are SGHDT and YYEEEE. The CDR3 totals 16 residues. For the CDR3, the DNA is TGTGCCAGCAGCTTGGCCCAGACAGGAGGAAATTCACCCCTCCACTTT. This encodes CASSLAQTGGNSPLHF.

The chain employs TRBV12-3 or TRBV12-4 and TRBJ1-2; D uncertain. The germline V and J ends were trimmed by 6 bases and 2 bases, with 10 bases remaining between them. CDR3 length: 13 residues. CDR3 in DNA: TGTGCCAGCAGCCTGGCTTCCAACTATGGCTACACCTTC. Its protein is CASSLASNYGYTF.

The count of this clone is one. V is TRBV11-1 and J is TRBJ2-5, with TRBD1 matching over 9 bases. Germline CDR1 reads SGHAT; CDR2 reads FQDESV (reference sequence). V lost 1 base to trimming and J lost 4 bases; unmatched junction nucleotides: 7. This CDR3 has 16 residues. CDR3 sequence: CASSLGGGQGRETQYF. The CDR3 coding sequence is TGTGCCAGCAGCTTAGGGGGGGGACAGGGAAGAGAGACCCAGTACTTC.

A remark on this clone: The junction departs from germline at one end; a sequencing error may be responsible. This chain links TRBV15 with TRBJ1-2, with 11 positions matching TRBD1. Germline V gene data show CDR1 as LNHNV and CDR2 as YYDKDF (reference sequence). CDR3 length: 15 residues. The CDR3 coding sequence is TGTGCCACCAGCAGAGATACAAGGACAGGGGGCGTTCAGCCCTTC. It encodes CATSRDTRTGGVQPF.

The V call is TRBV5-8, the J call TRBJ1-1; perhaps TRBD1 as D (5 bases). This CDR3 has 15 residues. Germline values: CDR1 SGHTS, CDR2 YDEGEE. With 0 bases removed from V and 4 bases from J, the gap between germline ends came to 13 bases. CDR3: CASSLVDTLFTEAFF. The CDR3 DNA follows: TGTGCCAGCAGCTTGGTGGACACTTTATTCACTGAAGCTTTCTTT.

The chain employs TRBV2 and TRBJ2-7; 10 nucleotides agree with TRBD1. V lost 6 bases to trimming and J lost 3 bases; unmatched junction nucleotides: 2. Germline V CDR1 and CDR2: SNHLY, FYNNEI. This CDR3 has 13 residues. The CDR3 region has the DNA TGTGCCAGCAGGACAGGGGGCATCTACGAGCAGTACTTC. It encodes CASRTGGIYEQYF.

For the CDR3, the DNA is TGTGCCAGCAGTTTCAGGGACAGGGGCCACGAGCAGTACTTC. It codes for CASSFRDRGHEQYF. The chain recombines TRBV28 with TRBJ2-7, with 10 bases aligning to TRBD1. This CDR3 has 14 residues. Germline CDR1 MDHEN, CDR2 SYDVKM. Unmatched junction bases numbered 4, after V lost 3 bases and J lost 5 bases.

J is TRBJ1-1 and V is TRBV5-1; D is ambiguous. The CDR3 contains 13 residues. The V end was cut by 0 bases, the J end by 8 bases, with 11 bases between. Germline V gives CDR1 SGHRS, CDR2 YFSETQ. CDR3 nucleotides: TGCGCCAGCAGCTTGGACAGCCTCACCGAAGCTTTCTTT. This translates into CASSLDSLTEAFF.

In DNA, the CDR3 is TGTGCCAGCAGCCCACGACAGGGTGCAGATACGCAGTATTTT. Translation gives CASSPRQGADTQYF. The rearrangement links TRBV3-1 (or the pseudogene TRBV3-2) to TRBJ2-3; 7 bases fit TRBD1. V lost 4 bases and J lost 4; bases outside the gene matches: 5. The CDR3 extends over 14 amino acids. Germline V gene lookup returns CDR1 LGHDT and CDR2 YNNKEL (reference sequence).

This clone has just a few counts. The chain employs TRBV6-5 and TRBJ2-1; 7 bases match TRBD2. The CDR3 is 16 amino acids. With 4 bases clipped from V and 8 bases from J, the junction kept 14 bases outside the gene matches. Germline-derived CDR1 and CDR2 are MNHEY and SVGAGI. The DNA for the CDR3 is TGTGCCAGCAGTTTAGTTCCCGGGAGGACCAGGTATGAGCAGTTCTTC. It is translated as CASSLVPGRTRYEQFF.

The chain joins TRBV18 to TRBJ1-4, with TRBD1 matching 12 bases. The V gene end was trimmed by 3 bases and the J gene end by 8 bases; junction bases not matched to a gene: 7. The CDR3 extends over 16 amino acids. CDR1 and CDR2 from the germline V gene are KGHSH and LQKENI. The CDR3 DNA reads TGTGCCAGCTCACCCTTGAGGGACAGGGGGCTCGAAAAACTGTTTTTT. This gives the protein CASSPLRDRGLEKLFF.

The chain couples TRBV18 to TRBJ2-7; a possible D gene is TRBD1 (6 bases). Trimming cost V 3 bases and J 2 bases, with 14 bases left between them. Per germline, CDR1 KGHSH and CDR2 LQKENI. The CDR3 has 15 residues. CDR3 bases: TGTGCCAGCTCACCTAGGGGGTACCCAACCTACGAGCAGTACTTC. It codes for CASSPRGYPTYEQYF.